The 22 T cell receptor beta chains below come from one sample, sequenced in a study of cytomegalovirus exposure and HLA in healthy donors (TCRdb year 2017). Libraries were prepared through the immunoSEQ multiplex PCR assay. A mixture of 60 forward primers for TCR Vbeta segments and 13 reverse primers for TCR Jbeta segments was used in the multiplex PCR. Drawn from immuneACCESS, this table holds only the in-frame rearrangements with V and J called that TCRdb kept. Clones are partly lost; checked studies trace under half to an unresolved V gene and leave the rest unexplained. This sample's records show roughly 100,000 clones. The ten top clones hold 0.59% of the sample. The material sequenced was PBMCs. The receptor source for this set is a man between 50 and 59 years old in good health and CMV-seronegative.

The chain couples TRBV19 to TRBJ1-2; 11 positions agree with TRBD1. V shed 4 bases and J 7 bases; nucleotides not matched to a gene: 5. CDR3 length: 14 amino acids. Germline CDR1 is LNHDA and CDR2 is SQIVND (reference sequence). In DNA, the CDR3 is TGTGCCAGTAGTAGAGGACAGGGGGCGCGTGGCTACACCTTC. As protein: CASSRGQGARGYTF.

The rearrangement joins TRBV2 to TRBJ1-6, with D possibly matching TRBD1 (5 bases). CDR1 is SNHLY, CDR2 FYNNEI, per germline. There are 15 residues in the CDR3. Trimming stripped 6 bases from V and 7 bases from J, with 16 bases between. CDR3 loop: CASSPEGLSNSPLHF. In nucleotides, the CDR3 is TGTGCCAGCAGCCCCGAGGGACTTTCAAATTCACCCCTCCACTTT.

This chain joins TRBV4-1 and TRBJ2-1, with TRBD2 matching over 10 bases. This CDR3 is 15 amino acids long. Trimming removed 0 bases from V and 12 bases from J; junction bases left unmatched: 8. Germline V lookup: CDR1 MGHRA, CDR2 YSYEKL. The CDR3 DNA reads TGCGCCAGCAGCCAAGAGTGGCTAGCGGGAGTCTGGCAGTTCTTC. Amino acid sequence: CASSQEWLAGVWQFF.

This chain links TRBV10-3 with TRBJ1-2; D unresolved. This CDR3 has 12 residues. V shed 2 bases and J shed 8 bases, with 9 bases lying between them. Germline V lookup: CDR1 ENHRY, CDR2 SYGVKD. In nucleotides, the CDR3 is TGTGCCATCAGTGAGACTGCGGAGGGCTACACCTTC. This translates into CAISETAEGYTF.

CDR3 in amino acids: CASSDRVDGYTF. The CDR3 region has the DNA TGTGCCAGCAGCGACCGGGTGGATGGCTACACCTTC. V usage is TRBV9 and J usage is TRBJ1-2; D is unclear. V gave up 3 bases and J gave up 6 bases, with 9 bases separating them. CDR1 is SGDLS and CDR2 is YYNGEE in the germline V gene. The CDR3 covers 12 residues.

The genes are TRBV4-2 and TRBJ2-3, with no clear D. Germline V gene sequence: CDR1 LGHNA, CDR2 YNFKEQ. The CDR3 covers 13 residues. Between the trimmed V and J ends, which lost 10 bases and 1 base, there was a span of 12 bases. The CDR3 here is CATLESGTDTQYF. The CDR3 DNA follows: TGTGCCACCCTCGAGTCTGGCACAGATACGCAGTATTTT.

This chain joins TRBV10-3 and TRBJ1-2, with 9 positions matching TRBD1. V was clipped by 0 bases and J by 6 bases; unmatched bases: 5. This CDR3 contains 15 residues. Germline assignment: CDR1 ENHRY and CDR2 SYGVKD. The CDR3, as DNA: TGTGCCATCAGTGAGTCTAGGACAGGGGCAGATGGCTACACCTTC. It codes for CAISESRTGADGYTF.

The rearrangement uses TRBV7-2 and TRBJ2-3, with TRBD2 identical over 14 bases. Trimming cost V 3 bases and J 5 bases; bases outside gene matches: 7. The V gene's germline CDR1 is SGHTA and CDR2 FQGNSA. This CDR3 spans 17 amino acids. This CDR3 is CASSFSGTSGGGDTQYF. CDR3 in DNA: TGTGCCAGCAGCTTCTCCGGGACTAGCGGGGGTGGAGATACGCAGTATTTT.

The chain couples TRBV6-5 to TRBJ2-7, with unresolved D. Looked up from germline, CDR1 is MNHEY and CDR2 is SVGAGI. The CDR3 sequence is 12 residues long. The V end was cut by 6 bases, the J end by 3 bases, with 9 bases between. The CDR3 loop is CASRSYFYEQYF. CDR3 coding DNA: TGTGCCAGCAGGTCCTACTTCTACGAGCAGTACTTC.

This chain uses TRBV7-2 with TRBJ1-1, with D possibly matching TRBD1 (6 bases). Looked up from germline, CDR1 is SGHTA and CDR2 is FQGNSA. The V gene lost 5 bases and the J gene lost 5 bases, with 15 bases spanning the gap. The CDR3 runs to 14 residues. The CDR3 nucleotides read TGTGCCAGCAGCCCAACCATGGGGACAACTGAAGCTTTCTTT. The encoded protein is CASSPTMGTTEAFF.

This chain joins TRBV18 and TRBJ2-3; TRBD2 matches at 11 bases. The V segment lost 3 bases and the J segment 0 bases; nucleotides outside the gene matches: 11. Germline V gene lookup returns CDR1 KGHSH and CDR2 LQKENI. The CDR3 runs to 19 residues. The CDR3 loop is CASSPEASGRTPSTDTQYF. For the CDR3, the DNA is TGTGCCAGCTCACCGGAGGCTAGCGGGAGGACCCCCAGCACAGATACGCAGTATTTT.

This sequence joins TRBV5-4 and TRBJ1-2; possible D gene TRBD1, 6 bases. Trimming cost V 4 bases and J 10 bases, with 11 bases left between them. CDR1 and CDR2 (germline): SGHNT, YYREEE (reference sequence). The CDR3 extends over 11 amino acids. The CDR3 is CASSLDRIYTF. The CDR3 region has the DNA TGTGCCAGCAGCCTGGACAGAATCTACACCTTC.

This chain links TRBV18 with TRBJ2-4; 10 nucleotides line up with TRBD1. This CDR3 has 17 amino acids. Germline V lookup: CDR1 KGHSH, CDR2 LQKENI. V dropped 6 bases and J dropped 0; count of bases not matched to a gene: 8. The CDR3 DNA reads as TGTGCCAGCTCGTATGACAGGGGGCTCGGAGCCAAAAACATTCAGTACTTC. Translating gives CASSYDRGLGAKNIQYF.

CDR3: CASSGPRAFF. CDR3 coding DNA: TGTGCCAGCAGCGGTCCGAGAGCTTTCTTT. J is TRBJ1-1 and V is TRBV6-1; D is undetermined. V was cut by 6 bases and J by 10 bases, with 9 bases left in between. The CDR3 is 10 amino acids. Looked up from germline, CDR1 is MNHNS and CDR2 is SASEGT.

The chain has TRBV19 and TRBJ1-5; 8 bases are a match to TRBD1. In germline, CDR1 is LNHDA, CDR2 SQIVND (reference sequence). The CDR3 is 15 residues long. The V and J ends lost 8 bases and 5 bases, in that order; junction bases with no gene match: 11. The DNA for the CDR3 is TGTGCCAGTGGTTTTCCAGGGGGCGCGTATCAGCCCCAGCATTTT. Amino acid sequence: CASGFPGGAYQPQHF.

The rearrangement joins TRBV7-2 to TRBJ2-4, with 8 nucleotides matching TRBD1. CDR1 and CDR2 from the germline V gene are SGHTA and FQGNSA. The CDR3 is made up of 15 amino acids. V gave up 4 bases and J gave up 9 bases; unmatched junction bases: 11. CDR3 residues: CASSWRPDRGGIQYF. The CDR3 DNA is TGTGCCAGCAGCTGGCGACCCGACAGGGGCGGCATTCAGTACTTC.

The chain uses TRBV9 and TRBJ2-7; D perhaps matches TRBD2 (6 bases). In germline, CDR1 is SGDLS, CDR2 YYNGEE. The CDR3 runs to 14 residues. V was shortened by 4 bases and J by 0 bases, with 11 bases between the two germline ends. The CDR3 sequence: CASSSGLSSYEQYF. DNA for the CDR3: TGTGCCAGCAGCTCCGGACTAAGCTCCTACGAGCAGTACTTC.

The chain is built from TRBV7-2 and TRBJ1-6; D not resolved. The CDR3 is 13 amino acids. Trimming left V 5 bases short and J 8 bases short, with 10 bases between. From germline, CDR1 is SGHTA and CDR2 FQGNSA. CDR3 in DNA: TGTGCCAGCAGCCTTATACGGGATTCACCCCTCCACTTT. Protein sequence: CASSLIRDSPLHF.

The chain carries TRBV6-6 and TRBJ1-1; TRBD1 is a possible D gene (6 bases). Germline V lookup: CDR1 MNHNY, CDR2 SVGAGI (reference sequence). The length of the CDR3 is 16 residues. Trimming stripped 6 bases from V and 3 bases from J, with 20 bases between. In nucleotides, the CDR3 is TGTGCCAGCAGCCAATCGAGCAGGGGTAAGGACACTGAAGCTTTCTTT. This encodes CASSQSSRGKDTEAFF.

J is TRBJ1-1 and V is TRBV25-1, with no clear D. V was clipped by 4 bases and J by 0 bases, with 6 bases between them. The CDR3 spans 13 residues. Germline values: CDR1 MGHDK, CDR2 SYGVNS. This CDR3 is CASSAGMNTEAFF. Written as DNA, the CDR3 is TGTGCCAGCAGTGCCGGTATGAACACTGAAGCTTTCTTT.

The chain combines TRBV27 with TRBJ2-6; TRBD1 aligns across 7 bases. CDR3 length: 17 amino acids. Unmatched junction bases numbered 8, after V lost 2 bases and J lost 4 bases. Germline CDR1 is MNHEY and CDR2 is SMNVEV (reference sequence). CDR3 DNA: TGTGCCAGCAGTTTACTTATCACAGGGGCCGGGGCCAACGTCCTGACTTTC. It specifies CASSLLITGAGANVLTF.

The CDR3 protein is CASSGGPGNTIYF. CDR3 coding DNA: TGTGCCAGCAGCGGGGGCCCTGGAAACACCATATATTTT. This chain connects TRBV7-2 to TRBJ1-3; the D gene is possibly TRBD1 (6 bases). CDR1 and CDR2 from the germline V gene are SGHTA and FQGNSA. Trimming shortened V by 5 bases and J by 2 bases, and 7 bases separated the two germline ends. This CDR3 is built from 13 residues. Together with reference TRBV7-2 and TRBJ1-3, the CDR3 gives the full variable domain: GAGVSQSPSNKVTEKGKDVELRCDPISGHTALYWYRQSLGQGLEFLIYFQGNSAPDKSGLPSDRFSAERTGGSVSTLTIQRTQQEDSAVYLCASSGGPGNTIYFGEGSWLTVV.